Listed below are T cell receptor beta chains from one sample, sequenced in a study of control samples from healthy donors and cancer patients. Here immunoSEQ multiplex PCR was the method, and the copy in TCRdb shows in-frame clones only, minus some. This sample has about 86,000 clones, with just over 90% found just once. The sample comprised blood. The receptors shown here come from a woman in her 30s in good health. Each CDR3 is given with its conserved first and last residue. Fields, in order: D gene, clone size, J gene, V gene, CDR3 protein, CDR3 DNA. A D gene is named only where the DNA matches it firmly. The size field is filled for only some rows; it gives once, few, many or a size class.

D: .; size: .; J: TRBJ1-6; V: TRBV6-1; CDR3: CASSEIEGQNSPLHF; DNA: TGTGCCAGCAGTGAAATTGAGGGGCAAAATTCACCCCTCCACTTT
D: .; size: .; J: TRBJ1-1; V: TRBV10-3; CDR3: CAISDQGKTEAFF; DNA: TGTGCCATCAGTGACCAGGGAAAAACTGAAGCTTTCTTT
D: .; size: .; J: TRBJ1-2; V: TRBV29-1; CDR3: CSVDEVGAGAAYGYTF; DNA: TGCAGCGTTGACGAGGTTGGGGCGGGGGCTGCCTATGGCTACACCTTC
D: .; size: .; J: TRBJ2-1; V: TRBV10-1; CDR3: CASSETALGRNPQFF; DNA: TGCGCCAGCAGTGAGACGGCGCTAGGAAGGAACCCGCAGTTCTTC
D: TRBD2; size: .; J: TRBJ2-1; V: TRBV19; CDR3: CASSPLAGTNEQFF; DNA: TGTGCCAGTAGTCCTCTAGCGGGAACCAATGAGCAGTTCTTC
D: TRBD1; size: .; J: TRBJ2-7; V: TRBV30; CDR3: CAWSVTGGYYEQYF; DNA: TGTGCCTGGAGTGTAACAGGGGGGTACTACGAGCAGTACTTC
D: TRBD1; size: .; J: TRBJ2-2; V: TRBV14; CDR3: CASSHRQGPNTGELFF; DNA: TGTGCCAGCAGCCATAGACAGGGTCCGAACACCGGGGAGCTGTTTTTT
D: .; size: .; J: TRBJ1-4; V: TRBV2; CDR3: CASSEGDANEKLFF; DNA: TGTGCCAGCAGTGAAGGGGACGCTAATGAAAAACTGTTTTTT
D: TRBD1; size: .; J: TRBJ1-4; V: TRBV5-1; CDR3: CASSRDRVPNEKLFF; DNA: TGCGCCAGCAGCAGGGACAGGGTACCTAATGAAAAACTGTTTTTT
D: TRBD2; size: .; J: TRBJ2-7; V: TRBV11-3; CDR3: CASSLSGRRLYEQYF; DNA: TGTGCCAGCAGCCTTAGCGGGAGGCGCCTCTACGAGCAGTACTTC
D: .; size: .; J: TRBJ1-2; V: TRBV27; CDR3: CASSLLRGPANYGYTF; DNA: TGTGCCAGCAGTTTATTGCGGGGCCCGGCGAACTATGGCTACACCTTC
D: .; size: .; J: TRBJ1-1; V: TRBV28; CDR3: CAIGGYHTEAFF; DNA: TGTGCCATCGGGGGTTACCACACTGAAGCTTTCTTT
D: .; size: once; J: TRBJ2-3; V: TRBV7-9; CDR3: CASSFDEATQYF; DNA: TGTGCCAGCAGCTTTGACGAGGCCACGCAGTATTTT
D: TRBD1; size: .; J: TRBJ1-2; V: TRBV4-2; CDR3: CASSQEDRAGGGYTF; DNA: TGTGCCAGCAGCCAGGAGGACAGGGCCGGGGGAGGCTACACCTTC
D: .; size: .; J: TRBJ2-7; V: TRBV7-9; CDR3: CASAFLAESKQYF; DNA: TGTGCCAGCGCATTCCTAGCCGAATCGAAGCAGTACTTC
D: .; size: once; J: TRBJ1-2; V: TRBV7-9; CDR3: CASSLMTNYGYTF; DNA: TGTGCCAGCAGCTTAATGACAAACTATGGCTACACCTTC
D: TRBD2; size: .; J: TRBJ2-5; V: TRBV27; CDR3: CASSLYSGRAGETQYF; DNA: TGTGCCAGCAGTTTATATAGCGGGAGGGCCGGGGAGACCCAGTACTTC
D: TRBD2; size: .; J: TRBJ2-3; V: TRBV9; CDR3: CASSVGPAGGDTQYF; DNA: TGTGCCAGCAGCGTAGGTCCCGCGGGAGGGGATACGCAGTATTTT
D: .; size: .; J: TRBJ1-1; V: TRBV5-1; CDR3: CASSLGPTGTEAFF; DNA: TGCGCCAGCAGCTTGGGACCGACGGGCACTGAAGCTTTCTTT
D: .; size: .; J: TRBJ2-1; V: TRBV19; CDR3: CASSILQGSLDEQFF; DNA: TGTGCCAGTAGTATCCTCCAGGGTTCGCTCGATGAGCAGTTCTTC
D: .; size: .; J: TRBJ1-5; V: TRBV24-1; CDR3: CATSDWGGDQPQHF; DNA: TGTGCCACCAGTGATTGGGGTGGAGATCAGCCCCAGCATTTT
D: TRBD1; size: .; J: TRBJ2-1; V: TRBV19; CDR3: CASSDFGQGKGNEQFF; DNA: TGTGCCAGTAGTGATTTTGGACAGGGGAAGGGCAATGAGCAGTTCTTC
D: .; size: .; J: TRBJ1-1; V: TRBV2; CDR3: CASSDRERLNTEAFF; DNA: TGTGCCAGCAGTGACAGGGAACGTCTTAACACTGAAGCTTTCTTT
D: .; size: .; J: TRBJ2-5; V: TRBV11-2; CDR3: CASSLDFRQNQETQYF; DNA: TGTGCCAGCAGCTTAGATTTTAGACAGAATCAAGAGACCCAGTACTTC